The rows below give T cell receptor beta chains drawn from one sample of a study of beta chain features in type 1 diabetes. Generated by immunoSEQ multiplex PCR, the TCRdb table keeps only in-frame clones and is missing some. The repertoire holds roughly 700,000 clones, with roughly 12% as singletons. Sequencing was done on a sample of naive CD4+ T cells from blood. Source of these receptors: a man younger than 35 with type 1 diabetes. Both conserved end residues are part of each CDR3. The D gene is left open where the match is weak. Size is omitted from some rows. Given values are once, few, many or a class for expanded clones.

cdr3_aa: CASSYIGGRDNEQFF; cdr3_nt: TGTGCCAGCAGTTATATCGGGGGAAGGGACAATGAGCAGTTCTTC; v_call: TRBV6-5; j_call: TRBJ2-1; clone_size: .; d_call: .
cdr3_aa: CASSLEGETYNEQFF; cdr3_nt: TGTGCCAGCAGCTTAGAGGGGGAGACCTACAATGAGCAGTTCTTC; v_call: TRBV7-9; j_call: TRBJ2-1; clone_size: few; d_call: .
cdr3_aa: CATRTGGGETQYF; cdr3_nt: TGCGCCACCCGGACAGGGGGCGGAGAGACCCAGTACTTC; v_call: TRBV10-2; j_call: TRBJ2-5; clone_size: .; d_call: TRBD1
cdr3_aa: CASSPGQGASYEQYF; cdr3_nt: TGCGCCAGCAGCCCGGGACAGGGGGCCTCCTACGAGCAGTACTTC; v_call: TRBV4-1; j_call: TRBJ2-7; clone_size: .; d_call: TRBD1
cdr3_aa: CASSQTTGWAEAFF; cdr3_nt: TGTGCCAGCAGCCAAACCACAGGGTGGGCTGAAGCTTTCTTT; v_call: TRBV4-2; j_call: TRBJ1-1; clone_size: few; d_call: .
cdr3_aa: CASSYSRTGGGDEQFF; cdr3_nt: TGTGCCAGCAGTTACTCGAGGACAGGGGGAGGGGATGAGCAGTTCTTC; v_call: TRBV6-6; j_call: TRBJ2-1; clone_size: .; d_call: TRBD1
cdr3_aa: CASSLRTDSYEQYF; cdr3_nt: TGTGCCAGCAGCTTGAGGACAGACTCCTACGAGCAGTACTTC; v_call: TRBV5-4; j_call: TRBJ2-7; clone_size: few; d_call: .
cdr3_aa: CASSLGRTGTYEQYF; cdr3_nt: TGTGCCAGCAGTTTAGGCCGGACCGGGACCTACGAGCAGTACTTC; v_call: TRBV27; j_call: TRBJ2-7; clone_size: few; d_call: .
cdr3_aa: CASSQGRGREPAFF; cdr3_nt: TGTGCCAGCAGCCAAGGAAGGGGGCGGGAACCAGCTTTCTTT; v_call: TRBV4-2; j_call: TRBJ1-1; clone_size: .; d_call: TRBD1
cdr3_aa: CASSLAGPIGSNYGYTF; cdr3_nt: TGCGCCAGCAGCTTGGCGGGACCCATAGGAAGTAACTATGGCTACACCTTC; v_call: TRBV5-1; j_call: TRBJ1-2; clone_size: .; d_call: .
cdr3_aa: CASSSRGQANTEAFF; cdr3_nt: TGTGCCAGCAGCTCTAGGGGACAGGCGAACACTGAAGCTTTCTTT; v_call: TRBV7-2; j_call: TRBJ1-1; clone_size: few; d_call: TRBD1
cdr3_aa: CASSSRVPNIQYF; cdr3_nt: TGTGCCAGCAGCTCTAGGGTGCCAAACATTCAGTACTTC; v_call: TRBV7-8; j_call: TRBJ2-4; clone_size: few; d_call: .
cdr3_aa: CASSLGGMSSNTEAFF; cdr3_nt: TGTGCCAGCAGTTTAGGGGGCATGTCCTCGAACACTGAAGCTTTCTTT; v_call: TRBV28; j_call: TRBJ1-1; clone_size: .; d_call: .
cdr3_aa: CASSYARTGELFF; cdr3_nt: TGTGCCAGCAGTTACGCAAGGACCGGGGAGCTGTTTTTT; v_call: TRBV6-6; j_call: TRBJ2-2; clone_size: few; d_call: .
cdr3_aa: CASSSRDRLYEQYF; cdr3_nt: TGTGCCAGCAGCTCCCGGGACAGGTTATACGAGCAGTACTTC; v_call: TRBV7-8; j_call: TRBJ2-7; clone_size: .; d_call: TRBD1
cdr3_aa: CASSLTGNRNNEQFF; cdr3_nt: TGTGCCAGCAGTCTTACAGGGAATCGGAACAATGAGCAGTTCTTC; v_call: TRBV7-9; j_call: TRBJ2-1; clone_size: few; d_call: .
cdr3_aa: CASSPGQGSRNTIYF; cdr3_nt: TGTGCCAGCAGCCCAGGACAGGGCTCACGAAACACCATATATTTT; v_call: TRBV7-6; j_call: TRBJ1-3; clone_size: .; d_call: TRBD1
cdr3_aa: CASSQGGQNEQYF; cdr3_nt: TGCGCCAGCAGCCAAGGGGGGCAGAACGAGCAGTACTTC; v_call: TRBV4-1; j_call: TRBJ2-7; clone_size: .; d_call: .
cdr3_aa: CASSPPRGALSSGANVLTF; cdr3_nt: TGTGCCAGCAGCCCCCCTAGGGGGGCTCTATCCTCTGGGGCCAACGTCCTGACTTTC; v_call: TRBV7-3; j_call: TRBJ2-6; clone_size: .; d_call: .
cdr3_aa: CSVEQATGNTIYF; cdr3_nt: TGCAGCGTTGAACAGGCGACGGGAAACACCATATATTTT; v_call: TRBV29-1; j_call: TRBJ1-3; clone_size: few; d_call: .
cdr3_aa: CASSPPGVTGSTEAFF; cdr3_nt: TGTGCCAGCTCACCACCGGGAGTAACGGGGAGCACTGAAGCTTTCTTT; v_call: TRBV18; j_call: TRBJ1-1; clone_size: few; d_call: .
cdr3_aa: CASSSQVRGEKLFF; cdr3_nt: TGTGCCAGCAGCTCGCAGGTTCGAGGGGAAAAACTGTTTTTT; v_call: TRBV7-6; j_call: TRBJ1-4; clone_size: .; d_call: .
cdr3_aa: CASRQGWNEQFF; cdr3_nt: TGTGCCAGCAGACAGGGTTGGAATGAGCAGTTCTTC; v_call: TRBV25-1; j_call: TRBJ2-1; clone_size: few; d_call: .
cdr3_aa: CAISENGLSSYNEQFF; cdr3_nt: TGTGCCATCAGTGAGAACGGTTTAAGCTCCTACAATGAGCAGTTCTTC; v_call: TRBV10-3; j_call: TRBJ2-1; clone_size: .; d_call: .